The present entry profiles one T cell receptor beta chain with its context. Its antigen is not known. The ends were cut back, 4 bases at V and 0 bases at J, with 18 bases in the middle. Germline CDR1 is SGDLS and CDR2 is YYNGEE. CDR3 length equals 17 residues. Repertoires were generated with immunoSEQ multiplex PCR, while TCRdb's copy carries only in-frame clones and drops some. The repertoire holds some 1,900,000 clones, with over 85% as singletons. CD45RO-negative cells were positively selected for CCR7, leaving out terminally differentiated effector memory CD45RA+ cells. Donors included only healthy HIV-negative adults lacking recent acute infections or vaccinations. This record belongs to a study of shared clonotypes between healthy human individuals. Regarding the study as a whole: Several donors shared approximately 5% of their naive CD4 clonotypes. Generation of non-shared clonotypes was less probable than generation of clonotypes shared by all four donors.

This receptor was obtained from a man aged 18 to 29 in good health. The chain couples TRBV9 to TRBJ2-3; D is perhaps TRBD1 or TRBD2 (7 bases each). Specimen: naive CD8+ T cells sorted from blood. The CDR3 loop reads CASSLSGGGSSTDTQYF. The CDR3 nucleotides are TGTGCCAGCAGCCTATCAGGGGGGGGATCTAGCACAGATACGCAGTATTTT.